Given below is one T cell receptor (beta chain) in context. What it recognizes is unknown. Germline V lookup: CDR1 SNHLY, CDR2 FYNNEI. CDR3 length: 12 amino acids. V gave up 11 bases and J gave up 5 bases; unmatched junction bases: 7. This sample is drawn from a study of early T cells in non-severe SARS-CoV-2 infection. Study summary: Unsorted whole blood bulk RNA was sequenced, with unpaired chains.

Study-wide points: Clonotype matching in VDJdb favored anti-spike CD8 responses and did not capture private and CD4 specificities.

The TCR library protocol was used to attach unique molecular identifiers. These identifiers were attached to individual cDNA molecules. Each CDR3 protein is one row after TCRdb ran MiXCR on the 5' RACE reads. The sample has about 120,000 distinct CDR3 sequences, over 9.5% seen once. The source material was whole blood, sampled at baseline. The source of this sequence is an adult who was a healthcare worker with PCR-confirmed SARS-CoV-2 infection or an uninfected control (not recorded which). The chain uses TRBV2 and TRBJ2-5; 8 nucleotides line up with TRBD2. The CDR3: CAGSTSVETQYF. DNA of the CDR3: TGTGCCGGGTCGACTAGCGTGGAGACCCAGTACTTC. Full variable domain (outside the CDR3, taken from reference TRBV2 and TRBJ2-5): EPEVTQTPSHQVTQMGQEVILRCVPISNHLYFYWYRQILGQKVEFLVSFYNNEISEKSEIFDDQFSVERPDGSNFTLKIRSTKLEDSAMYFCAGSTSVETQYFGPGTRLLVL.